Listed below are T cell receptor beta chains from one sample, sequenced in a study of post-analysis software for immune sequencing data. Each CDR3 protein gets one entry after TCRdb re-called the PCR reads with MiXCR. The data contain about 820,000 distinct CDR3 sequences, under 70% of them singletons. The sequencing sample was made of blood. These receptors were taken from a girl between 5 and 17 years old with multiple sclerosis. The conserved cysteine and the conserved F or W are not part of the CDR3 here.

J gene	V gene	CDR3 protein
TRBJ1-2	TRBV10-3	AISDDRGQGYT
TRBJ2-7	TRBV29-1	SVRRDSNYEQY
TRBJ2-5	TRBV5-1	ASSAGQGGLETQY
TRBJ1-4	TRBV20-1	SARAGFGGEKLF
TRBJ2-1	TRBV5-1	ASRPDSYNEQF
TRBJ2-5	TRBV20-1	SAWLGIQETQY
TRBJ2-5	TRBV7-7	ASSWSGLNEQY
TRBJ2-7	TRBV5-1	ASSFSWTDHWEQY
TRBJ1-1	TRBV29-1	SVEENMNTEAF
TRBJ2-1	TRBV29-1	SVGTGVVGNEQF
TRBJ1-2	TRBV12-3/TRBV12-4	ASSSGQGIYGYT
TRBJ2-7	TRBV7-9	ASSPFPSYEQY
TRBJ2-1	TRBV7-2	ASSLNTGRLVRDEQF
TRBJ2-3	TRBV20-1	SASRAPFTDTQY
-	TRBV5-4	ASSPVGSDEQY
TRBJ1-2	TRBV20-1	SARSSDNYGYT
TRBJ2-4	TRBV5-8	ASSFPLSRTGRYKNIQY
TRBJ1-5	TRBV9	ASSRGGGVNQPQH
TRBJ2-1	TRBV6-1	ATYRGVRPYNEQF
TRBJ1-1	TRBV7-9	ASSRWAGQGTNTEAF
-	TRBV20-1	SATPRDRAFRETQY
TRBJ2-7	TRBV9	ASSVGTSGTFSYEQY
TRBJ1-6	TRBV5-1	ASRIGHPNSPLH
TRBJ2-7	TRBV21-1	ASTSQGGAYEQY
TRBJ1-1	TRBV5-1	ASSVGRNTEAF
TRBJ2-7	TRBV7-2	ASSPWVGARDYEQY
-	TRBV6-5	ASTQGGSGEQY
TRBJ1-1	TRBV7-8	ASSLGPGGNTEAF
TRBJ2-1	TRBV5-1	ASSLEPSSYNEQF
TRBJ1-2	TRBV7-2	ASSLSKGNYGYT
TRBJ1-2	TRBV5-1	ASSLVDREGGYT
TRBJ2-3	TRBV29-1	SVARVMADTQY
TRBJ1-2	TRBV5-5	ASQLGQANYGYT
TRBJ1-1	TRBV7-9	ASSPRQGAMHTEAF
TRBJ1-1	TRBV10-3	AISESPEKAEAF
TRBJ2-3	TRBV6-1	ASSARGEPTDTQY
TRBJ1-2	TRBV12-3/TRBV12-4	ASSPRVADNGDYGYT
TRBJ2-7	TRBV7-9	ASSSPDRGIYEQY
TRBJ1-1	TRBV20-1	SAQGPMNTEAF
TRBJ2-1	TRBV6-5	ASSYGVGGGGHEQF
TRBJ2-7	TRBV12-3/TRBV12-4	ASSLDANYEQY
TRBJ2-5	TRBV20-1	SARSGTGEETQY
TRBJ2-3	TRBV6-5	ASSYSRDSTDTQY
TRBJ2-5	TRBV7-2	ASSLMITKETQY
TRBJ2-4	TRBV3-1	ASSRYPVQGKNIQY
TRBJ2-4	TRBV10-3	AISEPGTSQNIQY
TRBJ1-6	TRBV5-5	ASSLSQRYNSPLH
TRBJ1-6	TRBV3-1	ASSQALGSSPLH
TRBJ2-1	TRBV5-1	ASGPSRSYNEQF
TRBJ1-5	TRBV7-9	ACSRREDQPQH
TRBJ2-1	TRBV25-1	ASSFLAGGNEQF
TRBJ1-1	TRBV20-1	SARQGARDTEAF
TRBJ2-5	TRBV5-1	ASSWFQGQETQY
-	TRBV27	ASSSSGTGLSEQY
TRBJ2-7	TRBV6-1	ASLGKGLIWEQY